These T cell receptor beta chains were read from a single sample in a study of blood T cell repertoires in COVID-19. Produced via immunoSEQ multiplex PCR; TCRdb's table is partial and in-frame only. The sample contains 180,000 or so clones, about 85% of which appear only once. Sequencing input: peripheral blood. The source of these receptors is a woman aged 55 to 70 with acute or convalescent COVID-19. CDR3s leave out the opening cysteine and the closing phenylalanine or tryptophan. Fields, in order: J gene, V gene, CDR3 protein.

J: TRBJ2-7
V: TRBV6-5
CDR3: ASSTHTTGNYEQY

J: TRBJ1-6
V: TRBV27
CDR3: ASRERQGYNSPLH

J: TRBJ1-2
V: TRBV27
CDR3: ASSSTGVKGYT

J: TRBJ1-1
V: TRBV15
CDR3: ATSRERGRLNTEAF

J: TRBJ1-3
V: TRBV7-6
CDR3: ASSLVGLGAGNTIY

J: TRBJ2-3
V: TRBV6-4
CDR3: ASRRLAGAGDTQY

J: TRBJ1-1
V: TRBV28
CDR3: ASSAGRVGNTEAF

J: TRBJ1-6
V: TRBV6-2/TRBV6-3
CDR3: ASSYSTSRNSPLH

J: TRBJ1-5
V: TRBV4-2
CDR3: ASSQEAGQKNQPQH

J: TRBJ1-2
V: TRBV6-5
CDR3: ASMRTGEGYT

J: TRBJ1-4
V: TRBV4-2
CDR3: ASSQEVQGVAEKLF

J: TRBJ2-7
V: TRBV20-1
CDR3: SASTGGTHEQY

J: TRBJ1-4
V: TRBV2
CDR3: ASSPGGNEKLF

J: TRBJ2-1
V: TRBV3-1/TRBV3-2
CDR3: ASSREGISYNEQF

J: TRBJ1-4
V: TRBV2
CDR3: ARSRQQGSEKLF

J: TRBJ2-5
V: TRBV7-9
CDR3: ASSLVQGGTETQY

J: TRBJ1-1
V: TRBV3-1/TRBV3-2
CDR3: ASSQDIRVAEAF

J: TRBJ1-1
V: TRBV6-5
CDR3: ASSYSRGTEAF

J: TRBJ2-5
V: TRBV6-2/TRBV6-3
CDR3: ASSYSRVSGRPPETQY

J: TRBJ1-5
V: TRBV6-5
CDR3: ASSSSLNSNQPQH

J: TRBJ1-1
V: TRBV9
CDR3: ASSGLGQNTEAF

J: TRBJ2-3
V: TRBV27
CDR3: ASRGAAFSTDTQY

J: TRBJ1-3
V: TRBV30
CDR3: AWTQANPGNTIY

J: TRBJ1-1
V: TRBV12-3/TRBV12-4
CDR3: ASSLTRGTEAF

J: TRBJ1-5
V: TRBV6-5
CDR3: ASSYSGGIGQPQH

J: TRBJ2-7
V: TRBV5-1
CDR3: ASSGGVNSYEQY

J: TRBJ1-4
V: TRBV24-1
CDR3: ATSDPVRDPNEKLF

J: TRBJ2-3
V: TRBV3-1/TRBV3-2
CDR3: ASSHRLAGLDTQY

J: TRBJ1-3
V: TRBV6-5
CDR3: ASIRGRVIGTIY

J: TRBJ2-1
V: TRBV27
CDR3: ASSLSFSGRDNEQF

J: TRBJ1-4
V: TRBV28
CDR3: ASRTGLSEKLF

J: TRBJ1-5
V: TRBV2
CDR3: ATADRSAQPQH

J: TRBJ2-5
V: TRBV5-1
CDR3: ASSLQGVEETQY

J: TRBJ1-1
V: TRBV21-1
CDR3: ASSTIGQGDEAF

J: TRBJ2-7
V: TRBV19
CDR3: ASSRASGSLEQY

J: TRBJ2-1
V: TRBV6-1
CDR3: ASSGITSGGSSYNEQF

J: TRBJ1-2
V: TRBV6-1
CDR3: ASSEGNRVYGYT

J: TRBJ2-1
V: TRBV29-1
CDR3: SVIQLAGVSYNEQF

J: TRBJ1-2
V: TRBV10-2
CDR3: ASRQIWTGETYGYT

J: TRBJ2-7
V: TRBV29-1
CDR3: SVEAPGGFEQY

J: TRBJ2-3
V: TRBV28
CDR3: ASSWTDLTDTQY

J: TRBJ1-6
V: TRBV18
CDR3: ASSGGNNSPLH

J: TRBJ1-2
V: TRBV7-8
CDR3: ASSLVSADYGYT

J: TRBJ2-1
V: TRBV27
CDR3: ASSPWLAGVSEQF

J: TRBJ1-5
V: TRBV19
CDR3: ASSGDRNQPQH

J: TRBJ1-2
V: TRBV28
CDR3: ASRRDRSNYGYT

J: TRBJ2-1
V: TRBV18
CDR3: ASSPQWISGTQQF

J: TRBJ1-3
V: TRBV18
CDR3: ASSPGQGSGNTIY

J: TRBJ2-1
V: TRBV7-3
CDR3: ASSPSSGSYNEQF

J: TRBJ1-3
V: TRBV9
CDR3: ASSVGNPGVSSSGNTIY

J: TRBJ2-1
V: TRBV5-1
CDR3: ASSLGAGGSQSEQF

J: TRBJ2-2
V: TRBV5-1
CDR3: ASSLYQREASNTGELF

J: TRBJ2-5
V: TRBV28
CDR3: ASRPQGTETQY

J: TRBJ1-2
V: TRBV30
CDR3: AWSKGQGLVKAGGYT

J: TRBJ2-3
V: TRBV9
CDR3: ASSVTGNTDTQY

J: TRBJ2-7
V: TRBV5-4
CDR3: ASSLASRSGSYEQY

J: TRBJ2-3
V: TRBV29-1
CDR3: SVVPITDTQY

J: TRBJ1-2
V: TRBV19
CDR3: ASSISTGRVDGYT

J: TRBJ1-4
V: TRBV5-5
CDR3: ASSSQGAANEKLF